The source of this T cell receptor (beta chain) is a study of blood T cell repertoires in COVID-19. Study-wide context: COVID-19 samples from acute and convalescent phases originated in the United States, Italy and Spain. Sample material is recorded as cDNA or gDNA derived from T cells, B-cell-depleted T cells, or PBMCs.

Seattle's enrolled individuals joined amid active infection and were then monitored longitudinally. CDR1 is MDHEN and CDR2 is SYDVKM in the germline V gene. The V segment lost 8 bases and the J segment 1 base; nucleotides outside the gene matches: 4. This CDR3 comprises 13 residues. Per the authors' pipeline: From reference gene primer amplification, estimates of nucleated cell counts were derived. The assay was immunoSEQ multiplex PCR, and TCRdb's table has in-frame clones only and misses some. V and J calls and clone size follow that table, whereas D and trimming were derived from the DNA. Among a few hundred thousand clones, about nine tenths were seen once, and the ten largest hold roughly 6.7%.

The sequenced sample consisted of peripheral blood. The V and J genes are TRBV28 and TRBJ2-5; 7 positions match TRBD2. The source is a woman under 40 with COVID-19, enrolled during active disease. The CDR3 reads CASGGGSQETQYF. DNA of the CDR3: TGTGCCAGCGGGGGGGGATCCCAAGAGACCCAGTACTTC.